This T cell receptor (beta chain) was sequenced during a study of blood T cell repertoires in COVID-19. Study information: COVID-19 samples from acute and convalescent phases originated in the United States, Italy and Spain. Sources were T cells, B-cell-depleted T cells, or PBMCs; the material itself was cDNA or gDNA.

Authors' processing steps: Amplifying reference gene primers gave estimates of nucleated cell counts. TCRdb keeps only in-frame clones here, not all; method: immunoSEQ multiplex PCR. For V, J and clone size, that table is used; D and trimming come from the DNA. The sample shows 250,000 to 300,000 clones, 75% to 90% of them seen only once. Germline-derived CDR1 and CDR2 are KGHSH and LQKENI. The germline V and J ends were trimmed by 5 bases and 0 bases, with 13 bases remaining between them. The CDR3 has 15 amino acids. This TCR was sampled from a woman aged 60-75 years with acute or convalescent COVID-19. The specimen was peripheral blood. The chain uses TRBV18 and TRBJ1-1; TRBD1 might be the D (5 bases). The DNA of the CDR3 is TGTGCCAGCTCATCAATTGCAGGGATGAACACTGAAGCTTTCTTT. Translating gives CASSSIAGMNTEAFF.